Reported below is one T cell receptor (beta chain). Measured with immunoSEQ multiplex PCR; TCRdb has only the in-frame clones, and not every one. This table holds more than 100,000 clones, roughly four fifths found once. This entry comes from a study of glioma-infiltrating T cells after dendritic cell vaccination. The CDR3 length is 16 residues. Germline trimming cut 3 bases from V and 4 bases from J; bases unmatched to any gene: 11. From germline, CDR1 is MNHEY and CDR2 SMNVEV (reference sequence). Sequencing used blood, obtained before dendritic cell vaccination. The chain uses TRBV27 and TRBJ2-7, with 8 bases lining up with TRBD2. This TCR was recovered from a human donor with glioblastoma. CDR3 protein: CASSFIPLGRGYEQYF. CDR3 in DNA: TGTGCCAGCAGTTTTATTCCCCTCGGGAGGGGATACGAGCAGTACTTC.